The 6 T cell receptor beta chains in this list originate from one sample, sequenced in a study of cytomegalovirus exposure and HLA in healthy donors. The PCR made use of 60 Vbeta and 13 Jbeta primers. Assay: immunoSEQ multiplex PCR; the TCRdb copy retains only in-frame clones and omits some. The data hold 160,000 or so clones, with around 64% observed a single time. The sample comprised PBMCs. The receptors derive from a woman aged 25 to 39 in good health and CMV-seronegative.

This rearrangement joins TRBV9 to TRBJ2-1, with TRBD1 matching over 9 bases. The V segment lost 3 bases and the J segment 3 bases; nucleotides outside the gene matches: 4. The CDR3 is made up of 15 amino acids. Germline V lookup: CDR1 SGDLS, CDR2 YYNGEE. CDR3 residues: CASSAPGQGYNEQFF. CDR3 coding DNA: TGTGCCAGCAGCGCGCCGGGACAGGGCTACAATGAGCAGTTCTTC.

CDR3 sequence: CASSSPWDRAYEQYF. CDR3 nucleotide sequence: TGTGCCAGCAGCTCCCCTTGGGACAGAGCTTACGAGCAGTACTTC. This rearrangement joins TRBV7-6 to TRBJ2-7; 7 bases match TRBD1. The J segment lost 4 bases and the V segment lost 4 bases, leaving 10 bases of the junction unmatched. The V gene's germline CDR1 is SGHVS and CDR2 FNYEAQ. This CDR3 has 15 amino acids. The entire variable domain, with the rest obtained from reference TRBV7-6 and TRBJ2-7, is as follows: GAGVSQSPRYKVTKRGQDVALRCDPISGHVSLYWYRQALGQGPEFLTYFNYEAQQDKSGLPNDRFSAERPEGSISTLTIQRTEQRDSAMYRCASSSPWDRAYEQYFGPGTRLTVT.

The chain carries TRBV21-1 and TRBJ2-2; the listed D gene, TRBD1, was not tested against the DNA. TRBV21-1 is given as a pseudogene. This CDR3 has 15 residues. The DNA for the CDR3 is TGTGCCAGCAGACGTCAGGGGAAGAACACCGGGGAGCTGTTTTTT. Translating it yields CASRRQGKNTGELFF.

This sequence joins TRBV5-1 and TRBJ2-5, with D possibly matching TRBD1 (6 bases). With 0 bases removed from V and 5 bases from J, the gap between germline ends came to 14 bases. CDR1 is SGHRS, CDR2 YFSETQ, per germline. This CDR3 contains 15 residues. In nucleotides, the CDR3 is TGCGCCAGCAGCTTGGGAACAGGGCAGATGGAGACCCAGTACTTC. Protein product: CASSLGTGQMETQYF.

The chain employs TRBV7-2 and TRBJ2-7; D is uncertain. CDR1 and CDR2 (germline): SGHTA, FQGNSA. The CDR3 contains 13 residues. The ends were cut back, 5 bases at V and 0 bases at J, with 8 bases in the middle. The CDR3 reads CASSIQSSYEQYF. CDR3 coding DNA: TGTGCCAGCAGCATACAAAGCTCCTACGAGCAGTACTTC.

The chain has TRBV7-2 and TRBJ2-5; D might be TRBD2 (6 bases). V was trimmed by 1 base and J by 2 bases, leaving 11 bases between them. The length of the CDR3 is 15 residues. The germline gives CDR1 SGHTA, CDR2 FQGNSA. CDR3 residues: CASSLGRAGQETQYF. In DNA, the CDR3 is TGTGCCAGCAGCTTAGGGCGGGCGGGACAAGAGACCCAGTACTTC.